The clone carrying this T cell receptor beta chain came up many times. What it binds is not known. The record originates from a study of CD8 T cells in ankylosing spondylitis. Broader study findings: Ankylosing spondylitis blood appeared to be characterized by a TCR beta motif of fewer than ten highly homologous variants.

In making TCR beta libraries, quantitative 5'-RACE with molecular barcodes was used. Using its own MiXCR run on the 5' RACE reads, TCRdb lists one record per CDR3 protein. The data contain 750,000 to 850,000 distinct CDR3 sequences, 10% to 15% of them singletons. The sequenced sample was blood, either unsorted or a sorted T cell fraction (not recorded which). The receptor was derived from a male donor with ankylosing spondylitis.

The DNA for the CDR3 is TGCAGCATCAGGGACGGCTATGGCTACACCTTC. It encodes CSIRDGYGYTF. The rearrangement uses TRBV29-1 and TRBJ1-2, with D perhaps TRBD1 (5 bases). V lost 8 bases and J lost 4, with 11 bases in between. In germline, CDR1 is SQVTM, CDR2 ANQGSEA. The CDR3 has 11 amino acids.